This T cell receptor beta chain was observed in a study of tissue T cells after allogeneic stem cell transplantation. In this sample, this clone turned up a few times. Gene names refer to mouse genes. The missing CDR3 end, 1 residue past where the read stops, is filled in from the germline J gene. J was trimmed by 7 bases and V by 3 bases; bases with no gene match: 3. The germline gives CDR1 SGHLS, CDR2 HYDKME. CDR3 length equals 14 residues. The protocol was immunoSEQ multiplex PCR, while the TCRdb copy is restricted to in-frame clones and leaves out a portion. Of roughly 1,800 clones in the sample, 54% were seen once. Time point given: mouse harvest day 7 after allogeneic transplant. The graft held 10^6 splenic CD5+ T cells and 10^7 T-cell-depleted bone marrow cells.

This chain links TRBV12-2 with TRBJ2-1; TRBD2 matches at 12 bases. The clonotype was recovered from a female BALB/c mouse given C57BL/6 T cells with graft-versus-host disease after an allogeneic hematopoietic cell transplant. The sample comprised spleen. CDR3 in amino acids: CASSSGTGGAEQFF. CDR3 bases read: TGTGCCAGCTCTTCCGGGACTGGGGGGGCTGAGCAGTTC.